The present T cell receptor beta chain was sequenced within a study of blood T cell repertoires in COVID-19. In the study overall: T cells, B-cell-depleted T cells, or PBMCs supplied cDNA or gDNA.

This clone occurred once. Trimming cost V 3 bases and J 5 bases, with 16 bases left between them. The germline V gene encodes CDR1 DFQATT and CDR2 SNEGSKA (reference sequence). The CDR3 contains 14 residues. Assay: immunoSEQ multiplex PCR; the TCRdb copy retains only in-frame clones and omits some. The repertoire has approximately 51,000 clones, about nine tenths of them found once; the top ten carry 6.5% to 8%. Sequencing used peripheral blood. The chain uses TRBV20-1 and TRBJ1-1; maybe TRBD1 (6 bases). This receptor was identified in a man aged 45-60 years with active COVID-19. In DNA form, the CDR3 reads TGCAGTGCTAGTATGGCAACAGGGTTTACTGAAGCTTTCTTT. Translating it yields CSASMATGFTEAFF.